This T cell receptor beta chain derives from a study of PD-1 blockade in classical Hodgkin lymphoma. The study's findings and limits: Patients who initiated nivolumab within 1 year of ASCT were excluded.

Measured with immunoSEQ multiplex PCR; TCRdb has only the in-frame clones, and not every one. Of tens of thousands of clones in the sample, 90% were seen once. Relapse was seen in all patients after autologous stem cell transplantation, and brentuximab vedotin exposure was variable. This CDR3 comprises 17 residues. V trimming: 4 bases; J trimming: 7 bases; junction bases outside the gene matches: 14. Germline-derived CDR1 and CDR2 are MDHEN and SYDVKM. To note about this clone: Its cognate antigen is unknown.

Sequencing used peripheral blood mononuclear cells (PBMCs), obtained at baseline. V is TRBV28 and J is TRBJ2-1; 9 bases are a match to TRBD1. The receptor comes from a human donor with classical Hodgkin lymphoma. The CDR3 DNA reads TGTGCCAGCAGTTCCCAGCCCGGGACAGGGTCTTGGAATGAGCAGTTCTTC. It yields the protein CASSSQPGTGSWNEQFF.